Below, 26 T cell receptor beta chains from the same sample are listed, as sequenced in a study of T cells in Graves' hyperthyroidism and ophthalmopathy. RNA transcripts were the template for amplifying TCR beta CDR3 regions. The TCR CDR3 was amplified in a first-round RT-PCR using the HTBI primer set. TCRdb called the multiplex PCR reads again in MiXCR, with one record for every CDR3 protein. In the table there are hundreds of thousands of distinct CDR3 sequences, about a fifth of which are singletons. The sequencing input was blood. These receptors came from a man aged 25 to 45 with Graves' ophthalmopathy.

The chain carries TRBV28 and TRBJ2-4; 9 nucleotides line up with TRBD1. The CDR3 extends over 18 amino acids. The germline gives CDR1 MDHEN, CDR2 SYDVKM. V lost 3 bases to trimming and J lost 0 bases; unmatched junction nucleotides: 9. CDR3 loop: CASSFGQGTFLAKNIQYF. The CDR3 coding sequence is TGTGCCAGCAGTTTCGGACAGGGGACTTTTTTAGCCAAAAACATTCAGTACTTC. The whole variable domain, filled in from reference TRBV28 and TRBJ2-4, reads DVKVTQSSRYLVKRTGEKVFLECVQDMDHENMFWYRQDPGLGLRLIYFSYDVKMKEKGDIPEGYSVSREKKERFSLILESASTNQTSMYLCASSFGQGTFLAKNIQYFGAGTRLSVL.

Only one count was recorded for this clonotype. Since a much larger clone is just one base distant, this may be a read error. This CDR3 is missing its conserved last phenylalanine or tryptophan, likely due to a read error. The rearrangement links TRBV6-2 or TRBV6-3 to TRBJ2-3; TRBD2 aligns across 8 bases. Germline CDR1 MNHEY, CDR2 SVGEGT. The CDR3 has 14 amino acids. The trim removed 7 bases at V and 3 bases at J, leaving 6 bases unmatched. CDR3 nucleotides: TGTGCCAGCACCCCGACTAGCGCGACAGATACGCAGTATTCT. The encoded protein is CASTPTSATDTQYS.

This clonotype was observed a handful of times. This sequence joins TRBV9 and TRBJ2-3, with a weak D call TRBD2 (6 bases). The V and J ends lost 0 bases and 0 bases respectively, with 8 bases between them. Germline V CDR1 and CDR2: SGDLS, YYNGEE. This CDR3 spans 15 amino acids. In nucleotides, the CDR3 is TGTGCCAGCAGCGTAGCGGGAGCGAGCACAGATACGCAGTATTTT. Residues: CASSVAGASTDTQYF.

The CDR3 spells CASSITGDSYEQYF. In DNA, the CDR3 is TGTGCCAGTAGTATTACTGGTGACTCCTACGAGCAGTACTTC. The chain couples TRBV19 to TRBJ2-7; D ambiguous. CDR1 is LNHDA and CDR2 is SQIVND in the germline V gene (reference sequence). V dropped 3 bases and J dropped 0 bases, with 9 bases sitting between them. This CDR3 comprises 14 residues.

Details on this clonotype: Possible read error: a much larger clone is one base away. The chain has TRBV5-1 and TRBJ2-7; no reliable D call. The V end lost 4 bases, the J end lost 6 bases, and 14 bases lay between the germline ends. CDR3 length: 13 amino acids. CDR1 SGHRS and CDR2 YFSETQ come from the germline V gene. This CDR3 reads CASSASGRSEQYF. CDR3 nucleotides: TGCGCCAGCAGCGCCTCTGGGCGGTCCGAGCAGTACTTC.

The rearrangement joins TRBV19 to TRBJ2-3; D uncertain. The CDR3 has 15 amino acids. From germline, CDR1 is LNHDA and CDR2 SQIVND (reference sequence). V was pared by 2 bases and J by 0 bases, with 9 bases between. CDR3 DNA sequence: TGTGCCAGTAGTATAACACCGCCTAGCACAGATACGCAGTATTTT. Translating it yields CASSITPPSTDTQYF.

This sequence joins TRBV10-1 and TRBJ2-7, with D possibly called TRBD1 or TRBD2 (6 bases each). Germline V gene sequence: CDR1 WNHNN, CDR2 SYGVQD (reference sequence). This CDR3 is 15 amino acids long. V was trimmed by 3 bases and J by 5 bases, leaving 17 bases between them. This CDR3 is CASSDILGGLHEQYF. CDR3 coding DNA: TGCGCCAGCAGTGACATTTTGGGGGGCTTACACGAGCAGTACTTC.

This sequence joins TRBV6-5 and TRBJ2-5; D is unresolved. The CDR3 runs to 16 residues. Germline CDR1 is MNHEY and CDR2 is SVGAGI. V lost 2 bases and J 0 bases, leaving 13 bases between the germline ends. CDR3 in amino acids: CASSYGPATYQETQYF. The CDR3 DNA reads TGTGCCAGCAGTTACGGGCCAGCCACGTACCAAGAGACCCAGTACTTC.

The table lists this clonotype with a few counts. The CDR3 DNA follows: TGTGCCATCAGTGATCTCGGCTCTGGGGCCAACGTCCTGACTTTC. Protein product: CAISDLGSGANVLTF. The genes are TRBV10-3 and TRBJ2-6; no reliable D call. This CDR3 has 15 residues. V was cut by 3 bases and J by 0 bases, with 6 bases left in between. Germline V CDR1 and CDR2: ENHRY, SYGVKD.

V gene TRBV5-1 combines with J gene TRBJ2-6; D is unresolved. Germline-derived CDR1 and CDR2 are SGHRS and YFSETQ. CDR3 length: 13 residues. Trimming stripped 8 bases from V and 2 bases from J, with 8 bases between. In DNA form, the CDR3 reads TGCGCCAGAGCTGGTACTGGGGCCAACGTCCTGACTTTC. Translation: CARAGTGANVLTF.

As for this clonotype: A single base separates this from a much larger clone, so it may be a read error. The chain carries TRBV12-3 or TRBV12-4 and TRBJ2-7; 15 bases agree with TRBD2. Germline trimming cut 5 bases from V and 2 bases from J; bases unmatched to any gene: 7. The CDR3 loop spans 17 amino acids. This CDR3 is CASSLPGLAGGAYEQYF. CDR3 DNA: TGTGCCAGCAGTCTTCCGGGACTAGCGGGAGGAGCCTACGAGCAGTACTTC.

This clonotype has a handful of counts. The chain couples TRBV7-3 to TRBJ1-1; unclear D gene. Germline CDR1 is SGHTA and CDR2 is FQGTGA. This CDR3 is 13 amino acids long. V was pared by 3 bases and J by 5 bases, with 10 bases between. DNA of the CDR3: TGTGCCAGCAGCTTCTCGGACGGGACTGAAGCTTTCTTT. Protein sequence: CASSFSDGTEAFF.

This clonotype was seen repeatedly, ten times or more. This chain joins TRBV6-1 and TRBJ2-5, with 9 bases fitting TRBD1. The CDR3 consists of 14 residues. With 5 bases clipped from V and 4 bases from J, the junction kept 5 bases outside the gene matches. CDR1 and CDR2 (germline): MNHNS, SASEGT. CDR3 sequence: CASSPNRGRETQYF. Written as DNA, the CDR3 is TGTGCCAGCAGTCCTAACAGGGGGCGAGAGACCCAGTACTTC.

This clonotype has more than one count but fewer than ten. The chain carries TRBV24-1 and TRBJ2-2, with D uncertain. The germline CDR1 and CDR2 sequences are KGHDR and SFDVKD. The CDR3 runs to 13 residues. The ends were cut back, 8 bases at V and 3 bases at J, with 9 bases in the middle. DNA of the CDR3: TGTGCCACCATGGGCCCGCACACCGGGGAGCTGTTTTTT. This codes for CATMGPHTGELFF.

Many counts were recorded for this clonotype. The rearrangement links TRBV6-1 to TRBJ2-1; maybe TRBD2 (5 bases). The CDR3 contains 16 residues. V was trimmed by 5 bases and J by 0 bases, leaving 14 bases between them. Germline CDR1 MNHNS, CDR2 SASEGT. The CDR3 DNA is TGTGCCAGCAGTCTAGCCGGGCTGAGCTCCTACAATGAGCAGTTCTTC. It codes for CASSLAGLSSYNEQFF.

This clonotype has only a few counts. The rearrangement joins TRBV5-8 to TRBJ2-1, with D maybe TRBD2 (5 bases). CDR1 and CDR2 from the germline V gene are SGHTS and YDEGEE. CDR3 size: 15 residues. Trimming shortened V by 0 bases and J by 4 bases, and 11 bases separated the two germline ends. The CDR3 nucleotides are TGTGCCAGCAGCTTGGCCCCCGGGGTATACAATGAGCAGTTCTTC. Its translation: CASSLAPGVYNEQFF. Full variable domain (remainder filled in from reference TRBV5-8 and TRBJ2-1): EAGVTQSPTHLIKTRGQQATLRCSPISGHTSVYWYQQALGLGLQFLLWYDEGEERNRGNFPPRFSGRQFPNYSSELNVNALELEDSALYLCASSLAPGVYNEQFFGPGTRLTVL.

This clonotype occurred many times. This rearrangement joins TRBV28 to TRBJ1-5; D is unclear. There are 15 residues in the CDR3. V lost 2 bases and J lost 2, with 10 bases in between. Per the germline V gene, CDR1 is MDHEN and CDR2 is SYDVKM. CDR3 sequence (DNA): TGTGCCAGCAGTTTAATTGGGAGGGGCAATCAGCCCCAGCATTTT. This encodes CASSLIGRGNQPQHF.

The chain employs TRBV20-1 and TRBJ2-7; D is unclear. CDR1 and CDR2 from the germline V gene are DFQATT and SNEGSKA (reference sequence). This CDR3 has 12 amino acids. The V end was cut by 5 bases, the J end by 6 bases, with 14 bases between. The CDR3 region is CSAPVDSGEQYF. The CDR3, as DNA: TGCAGTGCTCCCGTCGACTCGGGCGAGCAGTACTTC.

This clonotype was seen many times. The CDR3 DNA is TGTGCCATCAGGGAGACCAGTCGGGGTACAGATACGCAGTATTTT. Its translation is CAIRETSRGTDTQYF. The V gene is TRBV10-3, the J gene TRBJ2-3, with D possibly TRBD2 on 5 matching bases. Between the trimmed V and J ends, which lost 6 bases and 3 bases, there was a span of 16 bases. Germline V gives CDR1 ENHRY, CDR2 SYGVKD. This CDR3 has 15 amino acids.

This chain links TRBV6-1 with TRBJ2-5; TRBD2 agrees at 9 bases. Germline values: CDR1 MNHNS, CDR2 SASEGT. V was pared by 5 bases and J by 1 base, with 5 bases of the junction left unmatched. This CDR3 spans 15 amino acids. CDR3 in amino acids: CASSWREGGQETQYF. In DNA form, the CDR3 reads TGTGCCAGCAGTTGGCGGGAGGGAGGCCAAGAGACCCAGTACTTC.

This clonotype has a handful of counts. J is TRBJ2-1 and V is TRBV3-1, with unresolved D. V lost 4 bases, J lost 5 bases, and 18 bases lay in between. The CDR3 is 16 residues long. Germline V gene lookup returns CDR1 LGHDT and CDR2 YNNKEL (reference sequence). Written as DNA, the CDR3 is TGTGCCAGCAGCCCCCGCCCGATCAACTCGCACAATGAGCAGTTCTTC. This codes for CASSPRPINSHNEQFF.

This clonotype was recorded many times. The gene calls are TRBV29-1 and TRBJ1-1; TRBD1 is a possible D gene (5 bases). From germline, CDR1 is SQVTM and CDR2 ANQGSEA. The length of the CDR3 is 12 residues. The germline V and J ends were trimmed by 4 bases and 1 base, with 7 bases remaining between them. The CDR3, as DNA: TGCAGCGTTGGGAGGGGGAACACTGAAGCTTTCTTT. It encodes CSVGRGNTEAFF.

V usage is TRBV7-2 and J usage is TRBJ2-1; D is possibly TRBD2 (6 bases). The CDR3 contains 12 residues. From germline, CDR1 is SGHTA and CDR2 FQGNSA. Trimming removed 0 bases from V and 15 bases from J, with 12 bases in between. CDR3 bases: TGTGCCAGCAGCTTAGCGGGCGGGGACCGGTTCTTC. As protein: CASSLAGGDRFF. Using reference TRBV7-2 and TRBJ2-1 for the parts outside the CDR3, the full variable domain is GAGVSQSPSNKVTEKGKDVELRCDPISGHTALYWYRQSLGQGLEFLIYFQGNSAPDKSGLPSDRFSAERTGGSVSTLTIQRTQQEDSAVYLCASSLAGGDRFFGPGTRLTVL.

This rearrangement joins TRBV10-2 to TRBJ2-5; D might be TRBD2 (5 bases). The V gene's germline CDR1 is WSHSY and CDR2 SAAADI. V shed 2 bases and J shed 1 base, with 11 bases lying between them. The CDR3 runs to 15 residues. The CDR3 DNA sequence: TGCGCCAGCAGTGAGCCCGGAGGATTCCAAGAGACCCAGTACTTC. Protein: CASSEPGGFQETQYF.

V gene TRBV3-1 combines with J gene TRBJ2-1; D unresolved. Germline values: CDR1 LGHDT, CDR2 YNNKEL (reference sequence). Trimming pared 5 bases from V and 8 bases from J, leaving 13 bases between. The CDR3 contains 13 residues. DNA of the CDR3: TGTGCCAGCAGCGCCCCCGGCGTTCATGAGCAGTTCTTC. Protein: CASSAPGVHEQFF.

This clonotype occurred many times. The chain uses TRBV20-1 and TRBJ1-5, with D possibly being TRBD1 (6 bases). This CDR3 has 13 residues. V shed 4 bases and J shed 6 bases, with 13 bases lying between them. Germline V CDR1 and CDR2: DFQATT, SNEGSKA (reference sequence). CDR3 DNA: TGCAGTGCTATGCCAGGGGACCGTCAGCCCCAGCATTTT. Translating it yields CSAMPGDRQPQHF.